These T cell receptor beta chains were read from a single sample in a study of cytomegalovirus exposure and HLA in healthy donors. Here immunoSEQ multiplex PCR was the method, and the copy in TCRdb shows in-frame clones only, minus some. The sample carries 120,000 or so clones, approximately 90% recorded once. The sample consisted of PBMCs. The receptors here all came from a woman aged 18 to 35 in good health and CMV-seronegative. Both conserved end residues are part of each CDR3. The D gene is left open where the match is weak. Some rows have no size entry. The others give once, few or many, or a class for an expanded clone.

TRBJ2-1 TRBV5-1 TRBD2 17 NA TGCGCCAGCAGCTCCTCCGGACTAGCGGGGAGGAACAATGAGCAGTTCTTC CASSSSGLAGRNNEQFF
TRBJ2-7 TRBV4-2 NA 12 once TGTGCCAGCAGCCACTATAACTACGAGCAGTACTTC CASSHYNYEQYF
TRBJ2-2 TRBV5-4 NA 12 NA TGTGCCAGCAGCGGACAGTTTAATGAGCTGTTTTTT CASSGQFNELFF
TRBJ2-7 TRBV25-1 TRBD1 15 NA TGTGCCAGCAGTGACAGGGACAGGGGGCGGAACGAGCAGTACTTC CASSDRDRGRNEQYF
TRBJ2-5 TRBV5-4 TRBD2 15 NA TGTGCCAGCAGCTTGCGGCTAGCGGGCCAAGAGACCCAGTACTTC CASSLRLAGQETQYF
TRBJ2-1 TRBV4-3 NA 15 NA TGCGCCAGCAGCCAAGATTATGGGCGCCTCGGTGAGCAGTTCTTC CASSQDYGRLGEQFF
TRBJ1-1 TRBV14 NA 12 NA TGTGCCAGCAGCCAGGTCCGGACTGAAGCTTTCTTT CASSQVRTEAFF
TRBJ2-7 TRBV6-6 NA 12 NA TGTGCCAGCAGTCGGCGGGTCCTCGAGCAGTACTTC CASSRRVLEQYF
TRBJ2-3 TRBV27 NA 18 NA TGTGCCAGCAGTTTAACCGGACTCAGTACCTGGGGCACAGATACGCAGTATTTT CASSLTGLSTWGTDTQYF
TRBJ2-1 TRBV6-5 NA 16 once TGTGCCAGCAGTTACTCGTCCCGGTGGGCATACAATGAGCAGTTCTTC CASSYSSRWAYNEQFF
TRBJ2-1 TRBV29-1 TRBD2 13 NA TGCAGCGTTGTACTAGCGGGACCCAATGAGCAGTTCTTC CSVVLAGPNEQFF
TRBJ1-5 TRBV5-6 TRBD1 15 NA TGTGCCAGCAGCTTAACGGACAGGGAGAATCAGCCCCAGCATTTT CASSLTDRENQPQHF
TRBJ2-3 TRBV27 TRBD2 15 NA TGTGCCAGCAGCATAGCGGGAGGGAGCACAGATACGCAGTATTTT CASSIAGGSTDTQYF
TRBJ2-6 TRBV28 NA 17 NA TGTGCCAGCAGCACCCATCTGGGGGCCTCTGGGGCCAACGTCCTGACTTTC CASSTHLGASGANVLTF
TRBJ2-7 TRBV5-1 TRBD2 15 NA TGCGCCAGCAGCTCCTTGGCGGGGGGCTCCTACGAGCAGTACTTC CASSSLAGGSYEQYF
TRBJ2-7 TRBV4-1 TRBD1 15 NA TGCGCCAGCAGCCCGGGGCAGGGGGCCATTTACGAGCAGTACTTC CASSPGQGAIYEQYF
TRBJ2-3 TRBV28 NA 13 once TGTGCCAGCAGTTTATCTCTAGCAGATACGCAGTATTTT CASSLSLADTQYF
TRBJ2-7 TRBV5-1 NA 14 once TGCGCCAGCAGCCTGGGGGAAAGTGGGGCCGAGCAGTACTTC CASSLGESGAEQYF
TRBJ1-4 TRBV13 NA 13 NA TGTGCCAGCAGCGATACTAATGAGGAAAAACTGTTTTTT CASSDTNEEKLFF
TRBJ1-1 TRBV19 TRBD1 15 NA TGTGCCAGTAGTGCCGCGGACAGGAGGCTCGCTGAAGCTTTCTTT CASSAADRRLAEAFF
TRBJ1-5 TRBV27 NA 16 once TGTGCCAGCCGCCCGCAAGAGAGTCAGGGGAATCAGCCCCAGCATTTT CASRPQESQGNQPQHF
TRBJ2-1 TRBV6-1 TRBD2 21 NA TGTGCCAGCAGTGAAGGCTTACCGGGACTAGCGGGAGGGCCCTCCTACAATGAGCAGTTCTTC CASSEGLPGLAGGPSYNEQFF
TRBJ2-1 TRBV9 NA 15 once TGTGCCAGCAGCGCCACTCGGGAGTCCTACAATGAGCAGTTCTTC CASSATRESYNEQFF
TRBJ2-1 TRBV7-3 NA 16 NA TGTGCCAGCAGCTCCCAGCCCCCGGAGCCTAACAATGAGCAGTTCTTC CASSSQPPEPNNEQFF
TRBJ2-7 TRBV6-1 NA 15 NA TGTGCCAGCAGTGGGGTAAGGGCAGGGGTTGGAGAGCAGTACTTC CASSGVRAGVGEQYF
TRBJ2-7 TRBV7-6 NA 12 NA TGTGCCAGCAGCCCTGACCGGGACGAGCAGTACTTC CASSPDRDEQYF
TRBJ2-3 TRBV7-3 TRBD1 15 NA TGTGCCAGCAGCTTATTCGGACAGGCCACAGATACGCAGTATTTT CASSLFGQATDTQYF
TRBJ2-7 TRBV4-1 TRBD1 16 NA TGCGCCAGCAGCCATCTAAGCCCGGACAGGGGTCACGAGCAGTACTTC CASSHLSPDRGHEQYF
TRBJ1-4 TRBV6-5 NA 15 NA TGTGCCAGCAGTTACTCGGGGGCCTCCATCGAAAAACTGTTTTTT CASSYSGASIEKLFF
TRBJ2-7 TRBV27 NA 13 NA TGTGCCAGCCGCAGGGGAAGCTCCTACGAGCAGTACTTC CASRRGSSYEQYF
TRBJ2-5 TRBV6-6 TRBD2 16 NA TGTGCCAGCAGTTCGGGACTAGCGGGGGGTAAAGAGACCCAGTACTTC CASSSGLAGGKETQYF
TRBJ1-1 TRBV5-1 NA 12 once TGCGCCAGCGCATCCGGTAACACTGAAGCTTTCTTT CASASGNTEAFF